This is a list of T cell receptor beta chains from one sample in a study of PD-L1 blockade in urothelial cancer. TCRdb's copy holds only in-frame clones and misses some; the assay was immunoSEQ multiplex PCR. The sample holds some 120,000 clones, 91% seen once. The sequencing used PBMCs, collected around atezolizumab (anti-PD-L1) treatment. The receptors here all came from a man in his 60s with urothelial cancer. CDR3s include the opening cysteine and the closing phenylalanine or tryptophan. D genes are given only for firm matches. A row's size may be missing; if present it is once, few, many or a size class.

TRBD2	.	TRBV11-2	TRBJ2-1	CASNRGTSGYNEQFF	TGTGCCAGCAACCGAGGGACTAGCGGGTACAATGAGCAGTTCTTC
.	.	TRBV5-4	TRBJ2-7	CASSFKLGGGRYEQYF	TGTGCCAGCAGCTTTAAATTAGGGGGCGGGAGGTACGAGCAGTACTTC
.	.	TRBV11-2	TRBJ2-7	CASSPLSPGRSAEQYF	TGTGCCAGCAGTCCTCTTTCCCCCGGGAGAAGTGCCGAGCAGTACTTC
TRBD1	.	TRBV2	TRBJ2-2	CASERGRDTGELFF	TGTGCCAGCGAGAGGGGGCGAGACACCGGGGAGCTGTTTTTT
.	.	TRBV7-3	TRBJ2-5	CASSFSGQETQYF	TGTGCCAGCAGCTTTAGCGGACAAGAGACCCAGTACTTC
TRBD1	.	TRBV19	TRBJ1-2	CASRGTGTGVTGYTF	TGTGCCAGTAGGGGAACCGGGACAGGGGTTACAGGCTACACCTTC
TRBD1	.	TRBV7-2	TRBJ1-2	CASTPDRLGGYTF	TGTGCCAGCACCCCGGACAGGCTGGGGGGCTACACCTTC
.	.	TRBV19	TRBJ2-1	CASSISRNEQFF	TGTGCCAGTAGTATAAGCCGGAATGAGCAGTTCTTC
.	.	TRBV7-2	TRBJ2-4	CASSLVGAGRNIQYF	TGTGCCAGCAGCTTAGTGGGGGCAGGGCGAAACATTCAGTACTTC
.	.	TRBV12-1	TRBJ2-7	CASSFIRTGLYEQYF	TGTGCCAGCAGCTTTATCAGGACAGGGTTATACGAGCAGTACTTC
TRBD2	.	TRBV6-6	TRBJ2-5	CASSKRTSGGLETQYF	TGTGCCAGCAGTAAGCGGACTAGCGGGGGGCTGGAGACCCAGTACTTC
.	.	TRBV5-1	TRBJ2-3	CASSLPSSTDTQYF	TGCGCCAGCAGCTTGCCTAGCTCGACAGATACGCAGTATTTT
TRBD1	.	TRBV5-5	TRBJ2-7	CASSSTGDYEQYF	TGTGCCAGCAGCTCCACAGGGGACTACGAGCAGTACTTC
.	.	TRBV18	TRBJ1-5	CASSPGAVQPQHF	TGTGCCAGCTCACCGGGGGCGGTTCAGCCCCAGCATTTT
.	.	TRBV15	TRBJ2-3	CATSRSTDTQYF	TGTGCCACCAGCAGGTCAACAGATACGCAGTATTTT
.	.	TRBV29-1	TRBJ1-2	CSVDRLRGPGATGYTF	TGCAGCGTTGATCGCCTGAGGGGCCCAGGGGCTACTGGCTACACCTTC
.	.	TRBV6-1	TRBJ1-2	CASSEGSTGLNSNYGYTF	TGTGCCAGCAGTGAAGGAAGTACCGGACTAAATTCTAACTATGGCTACACCTTC
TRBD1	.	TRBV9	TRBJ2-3	CASSPRPGQLTDTQYF	TGTGCCAGCAGCCCCAGGCCGGGACAGCTCACAGATACGCAGTATTTT
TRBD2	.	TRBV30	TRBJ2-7	CAWSVAGDYEQYF	TGTGCCTGGAGTGTAGCGGGGGACTACGAGCAGTACTTC
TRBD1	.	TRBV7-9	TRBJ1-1	CASSSRGQDTEAFF	TGTGCCAGCAGCTCCAGGGGGCAGGACACTGAAGCTTTCTTT
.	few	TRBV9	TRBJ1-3	CASSGGGSGNTIYF	TGTGCCAGCAGCGGAGGCGGGTCTGGAAACACCATATATTTT
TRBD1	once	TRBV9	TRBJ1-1	CASSAGQANTEAFF	TGTGCCAGCAGCGCCGGACAGGCGAACACTGAAGCTTTCTTT
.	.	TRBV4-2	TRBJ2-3	CASSQQGDTQYF	TGTGCCAGCAGCCAGCAGGGCGATACGCAGTATTTT
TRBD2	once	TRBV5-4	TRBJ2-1	CASSFPGGGDYNEQFF	TGTGCCAGCAGCTTCCCTGGCGGGGGGGACTACAATGAGCAGTTCTTC
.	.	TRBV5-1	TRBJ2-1	CASSAGQTSYNEQFF	TGCGCCAGCAGCGCTGGACAGACCTCCTACAATGAGCAGTTCTTC
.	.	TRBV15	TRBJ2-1	CATSRDHTRGEQFF	TGTGCCACCAGCAGAGATCACACCCGCGGAGAGCAGTTCTTC
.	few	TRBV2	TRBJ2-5	CASSETARGETQYF	TGTGCCAGCAGTGAAACAGCCCGTGGGGAGACCCAGTACTTC
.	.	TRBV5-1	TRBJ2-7	CASRIAGAGESEQYF	TGCGCCAGCAGGATCGCCGGGGCAGGGGAATCCGAGCAGTACTTC